This T cell receptor beta chain originates from a study of Graves' ophthalmopathy and Graves' hyperthyroidism. Across the whole study: Peripheral blood collection took place at initial diagnosis, before any treatment. Findings and limits, study-wide: Built on 13 signatures, a model told ophthalmopathy apart from stable hyperthyroidism with approximately 85% sensitivity and roughly 80% specificity.

Concerning this clonotype: Antigen unknown.

The study enrolled ophthalmopathy donors with moderate-to-severe activity, CAS ≥3, NOSPECS ≥4 and duration under 3 months. Clinical symptoms and serum thyroxine were used for diagnosis; TRAb, thyroid ultrasound and orbital computed tomography were also relied on. The CDR3 contains 15 residues. Trimming took 3 bases from V and 4 from J; bases not matched to a gene: 6. CDR1 and CDR2 (germline): SGHAT, FQNNGV. RNA transcripts yielded amplified TCR beta CDR3 regions. HTBI primers primed a first-round RT-PCR, and a second-round multiplex PCR followed. One entry per CDR3 protein results from TCRdb running MiXCR on the multiplex PCR reads. The sample records 150,000 to 200,000 distinct CDR3 sequences, about two fifths being singletons.

The rearrangement links TRBV11-2 to TRBJ2-5, with TRBD2 identical over 9 bases. This TCR was sampled from a man younger than 40 with Graves' ophthalmopathy. The sample taken for sequencing was peripheral blood. The CDR3 protein is CASSFSGSLGETQYF. The CDR3 DNA reads as TGTGCCAGCAGCTTTAGCGGGAGTTTGGGAGAGACCCAGTACTTC.